These 20 T cell receptor beta chains were all obtained from the same sample, sequenced in a study of blood T cells in healthy people across ages. Primed by a sample-barcoded 5' primer and a J-beta primer mix, a second PCR proceeded for 7 to 11 cycles. TCRdb independently ran MiXCR on the 5' RACE reads; one entry per CDR3 protein. The repertoire holds some 1.7 million distinct CDR3 sequences, with 28% as singletons. Sequencing was carried out using blood. These receptor sequences come from a young woman in good health.

A single count supports this clonotype. DNA for the CDR3: TGTGCCAGCAGTTTTCCCCCCCAGGGCTACTCCTACAATGAGCAGTTCTTC. Translating it yields CASSFPPQGYSYNEQFF. This chain joins TRBV28 and TRBJ2-1, with D possibly matching TRBD1 (5 bases). The CDR3 spans 17 residues. The V and J ends lost 3 bases and 0 bases respectively, with 15 bases between them. Germline V lookup: CDR1 MDHEN, CDR2 SYDVKM.

Only one count was recorded for this clonotype. This chain links TRBV20-1 with TRBJ1-5, with TRBD1 matching 10 bases. The germline V gene encodes CDR1 DFQATT and CDR2 SNEGSKA (reference sequence). Germline trimming cut 4 bases from V and 10 bases from J; bases unmatched to any gene: 10. The CDR3 spans 14 residues. CDR3 sequence: CSATAGQGPKPQHF. The CDR3 DNA sequence: TGCAGTGCTACTGCGGGACAGGGGCCCAAACCCCAGCATTTT.

Ten or more counts support this clonotype. J is TRBJ2-6 and V is TRBV6-5; unclear D gene. The V end lost 7 bases, the J end lost 2 bases, and 12 bases lay between the germline ends. Germline assignment: CDR1 MNHEY and CDR2 SVGAGI. This CDR3 region has 15 residues. Here the CDR3 reads CASKGSEPGANVLTF. DNA for the CDR3: TGTGCCAGCAAGGGATCCGAGCCTGGGGCCAACGTCCTGACTTTC.

The V gene is TRBV14, the J gene TRBJ2-3, with TRBD2 matching 9 bases. The germline CDR1 and CDR2 sequences are SGHDN and FVKESK. CDR3 length: 18 amino acids. Trimming cost V 0 bases and J 2 bases; bases outside gene matches: 9. The CDR3 DNA sequence: TGTGCCAGCAGCCAAGATCGGCGAGCGGGAGGTTCCACAGATACGCAGTATTTT. Amino acid sequence: CASSQDRRAGGSTDTQYF.

The rearrangement joins TRBV9 to TRBJ1-1; no reliable D call. V lost 2 bases to trimming and J lost 4 bases, with 12 bases between them. The germline V gene has CDR1 SGDLS and CDR2 YYNGEE. The CDR3 has 14 residues. CDR3 nucleotides: TGTGCCAGCAGCGTCGCCGGAGGAACCACTGAAGCTTTCTTT. This encodes CASSVAGGTTEAFF.

The V and J genes are TRBV20-1 and TRBJ2-1; 11 bases match TRBD2. V shed 3 bases, J shed 10 bases, and the junction held 17 bases outside the gene matches. The CDR3 covers 17 residues. Germline loops: CDR1 DFQATT, CDR2 SNEGSKA (reference sequence). The CDR3 spells CSASGLKGSGRAGEQFF. CDR3 nucleotide sequence: TGCAGTGCTAGCGGGCTGAAGGGTAGCGGGAGGGCCGGGGAGCAGTTCTTC.

The sample holds a few counts of this clonotype. A read error may produce the germline difference seen at one junction end. This sequence joins TRBV27 and TRBJ2-1; TRBD2 aligns across 7 bases. Per germline, CDR1 MNHEY and CDR2 SMNVEV (reference sequence). The CDR3 consists of 15 residues. CDR3 residues: CASTGRGVTDNGQFF. The CDR3 region has the DNA TGTGCCAGCACCGGCCGGGGGGTGACAGACAATGGGCAGTTCTTC.

The table lists this clonotype with a few counts. The V call is TRBV7-7, the J call TRBJ2-3; the match to TRBD2 covers 8 bases. The V gene end was trimmed by 6 bases and the J gene end by 0 bases; junction bases not matched to a gene: 17. The CDR3 runs 19 residues. In germline, CDR1 is SSHAT, CDR2 FNYEAQ (reference sequence). CDR3 loop: CASRISYGGGPSSTDTQYF. The CDR3 nucleotides are TGTGCCAGCAGGATATCGTACGGCGGGGGGCCATCTAGCACAGATACGCAGTATTTT.

There are a few counts of this clonotype. The chain couples TRBV6-4 to TRBJ2-1; 10 bases line up with TRBD2. The CDR3 has 14 amino acids. Losses at the gene ends were 6 bases for V and 6 bases for J; bases not matched to a gene: 5. Germline-derived CDR1 and CDR2 are MRHNA and SNTAGT. The CDR3 DNA follows: TGTGCCAGCAGCGGACTAGCGGAGTCCAATGAGCAGTTCTTC. Translating it yields CASSGLAESNEQFF.

This chain joins TRBV20-1 and TRBJ1-5; 7 positions agree with TRBD1. V was pared by 6 bases and J by 7 bases, with 15 bases of the junction left unmatched. This CDR3 is 15 amino acids long. CDR1 DFQATT and CDR2 SNEGSKA come from the germline V gene (reference sequence). CDR3 DNA sequence: TGCAGTGCCAATCGACAGGGAGCAATCGAACAGCCCCAGCATTTT. Encoded protein: CSANRQGAIEQPQHF.

This chain connects TRBV11-2 to TRBJ2-3; 8 nucleotides agree with TRBD1. The CDR3 length is 15 residues. CDR1 SGHAT and CDR2 FQNNGV come from the germline V gene. With V trimmed by 3 bases and J by 4 bases, 6 bases remained unmatched. The CDR3: CASSLARTGPDTQYF. In DNA form, the CDR3 reads TGTGCCAGCAGCTTGGCCCGGACAGGGCCAGATACGCAGTATTTT.

The chain has TRBV6-5 and TRBJ2-5; 8 bases match TRBD1. The CDR3 runs to 15 residues. Germline loops: CDR1 MNHEY, CDR2 SVGAGI. With V trimmed by 4 bases and J by 2 bases, 6 bases remained unmatched. CDR3 nucleotides: TGTGCCAGCAGTTTGGGACAGGTCCTACAAGAGACCCAGTACTTC. This encodes CASSLGQVLQETQYF.

In this sample, this clonotype turned up a few times. The rearrangement links TRBV15 to TRBJ2-1; TRBD2 matches at 10 bases. There are 16 residues in the CDR3. Germline values: CDR1 LNHNV, CDR2 YYDKDF (reference sequence). Trimming at V came to 3 bases and at J to 3 bases, leaving 5 bases not matched to a gene. The chain's CDR3 is CATSSVSGRVYNEQFF. DNA of the CDR3: TGTGCCACCAGCAGTGTCAGCGGGAGGGTCTACAATGAGCAGTTCTTC.

As for this clonotype: At one of its ends the junction is not consistent with the germline gene, which may arise from a read error. The V call is TRBV18, the J call TRBJ2-1; D is uncertain. The CDR3 loop spans 16 amino acids. CDR1 is KGHSH and CDR2 is LQKENI in the germline V gene. This CDR3 reads CASSPMKRRSYNAQFF. CDR3 DNA: TGTGCCAGCTCACCGATGAAGCGCCGGTCCTACAATGCGCAGTTCTTC.

The chain uses TRBV7-9 and TRBJ2-7; TRBD2 might be the D (6 bases). The CDR3 has 14 amino acids. The V end was cut by 5 bases, the J end by 1 base, with 12 bases between. Germline V CDR1 and CDR2: SEHNR, FQNEAQ (reference sequence). The CDR3: CASSNSGQSYEQYF. The CDR3 nucleotides are TGTGCCAGCAGCAATAGCGGCCAGTCCTACGAGCAGTACTTC.

This clonotype has a handful of counts. The chain combines TRBV29-1 with TRBJ2-1; D not certain. The CDR3 runs to 13 residues. V lost 4 bases to trimming and J lost 4 bases, with 11 bases between them. Per germline, CDR1 SQVTM and CDR2 ANQGSEA. For the CDR3, the DNA is TGCAGCGTTGCACAGCTCCTTTACAATGAGCAGTTCTTC. Translation gives CSVAQLLYNEQFF.

In this sample, this clonotype turned up a few times. The rearrangement joins TRBV28 to TRBJ2-3; 9 nucleotides match TRBD1. The germline gives CDR1 MDHEN, CDR2 SYDVKM. There are 16 residues in the CDR3. J was trimmed by 0 bases and V by 6 bases; bases with no gene match: 7. This CDR3 is CASSGQGRTSTDTQYF. CDR3 bases: TGTGCCAGCAGCGGACAGGGGCGAACGAGCACAGATACGCAGTATTTT.

This clonotype was detected a few times. This rearrangement joins TRBV6-1 to TRBJ2-7; tentatively, D is TRBD2 (6 bases). The CDR3 covers 15 residues. Germline CDR1 is MNHNS and CDR2 is SASEGT. Trimming shortened V by 2 bases and J by 6 bases, and 17 bases separated the two germline ends. CDR3 bases: TGTGCCAGCAGTGAACGGGCGGGACCTTGGGGCGAGCAGTACTTC. Residues: CASSERAGPWGEQYF.

V gene TRBV5-1 combines with J gene TRBJ1-1, with D perhaps matching TRBD1 (5 bases). The CDR3 contains 15 residues. CDR1 and CDR2 from the germline V gene are SGHRS and YFSETQ. Trimming left V 3 bases short and J 3 bases short, with 15 bases between. DNA for the CDR3: TGCGCCAGCAGCTCCCAGGCGGGAGGGGACACTGAAGCTTTCTTT. Its protein is CASSSQAGGDTEAFF.

On this clonotype itself: A much larger clone differs by one base, so this may be a read error. The chain has TRBV28 and TRBJ1-2; D remains ambiguous. The CDR3 has 10 residues. Germline loops: CDR1 MDHEN, CDR2 SYDVKM. CDR3 DNA: TGTGCCAGCGGGAACTATGGCTGCACCTTC. It is translated as CASGNYGCTF.